This T cell receptor (beta chain) was identified during a study of cytomegalovirus exposure and HLA in healthy donors. The trim removed 5 bases at V and 6 bases at J, leaving 3 bases unmatched. The CDR3 has 12 residues. Germline CDR1 is SGHRS and CDR2 is YFSETQ. PCR involved 60 Vbeta and 13 Jbeta primers. Here immunoSEQ multiplex PCR was the method, and the copy in TCRdb shows in-frame clones only, minus some. The listing contains 75,000 to 95,000 clones. V and J are TRBV5-1 and TRBJ1-2; 8 nucleotides agree with TRBD1. The receptor comes from a girl aged 10-17 years in good health and CMV-seropositive. Specimen: PBMCs. The CDR3: CASRVQGDGYTF. CDR3 coding DNA: TGCGCCAGCAGAGTACAGGGGGATGGCTACACCTTC.